The clone carrying this T cell receptor (beta chain) was counted between two and nine times. The antigen is not known. The entry originates in a study of T cell repertoires in cytomegalovirus infection. The overall study: HLA-C-restricted CMV epitopes, recently identified, and well-studied HLA-B-restricted ones were used by the study. Public TCR beta signature analysis indicated the presence of both CMV infection and matching HLA type.

Whole-study findings and limits: Using cumulative public TCR beta family frequency, the authors identified those who carried CMV together with the relevant HLA. Across the ex vivo response, the dominant clonotypes were HLA-C-restricted CMV-specific TCR beta clonotypes.

TCRdb itself ran the reads through MiXCR, one entry per CDR3 protein. The data show hundreds of thousands of distinct CDR3 sequences, around 35% seen once. The material was cultured PBMCs, obtained from culture after CMV antigen stimulation. The sequence came from a human donor in good health (CMV status not recorded). Some clones in this sample may be carry-over from other donors' samples.

The CDR3 reads CATLTANYGYTF. The DNA of the CDR3 is TGTGCCACCTTGACAGCTAACTATGGCTACACCTTC. This chain uses TRBV25-1 with TRBJ1-2; D may be TRBD1 (5 bases). The CDR3 sequence is 12 residues long. Germline V CDR1 and CDR2: MGHDK, SYGVNS. V dropped 10 bases and J dropped 0 bases, with 9 bases sitting between them.